This T cell receptor (beta chain) was recorded in a study of Ad26.COV2.S vaccination and SARS-CoV-2 variants. Background on the study: Ad26.COV2.S was injected intramuscularly once or twice, 56 days apart. Whole-study results and caveats: Overall T cell responses may have been underestimated by the analyses of TCR breadth and depth. Vaccine and placebo recipients had comparable breadth of non-spike TCRs.

Treatment defined: some 20 received Ad26.COV2.S at low or high dose, single or two shots; 5 received placebo; per-sample allocation not given. Sampling happened 63 days after the first vaccine or placebo injection. The sample came from a Boston adult aged 18-55 years. V shed 0 bases and J shed 5 bases, with 7 bases lying between them. The CDR3 loop spans 13 amino acids. CDR1 is GTSNPN and CDR2 is SVGIG in the germline V gene (reference sequence). The protocol was immunoSEQ multiplex PCR, while the TCRdb copy is restricted to in-frame clones and leaves out a portion. The sample has under 400,000 clones; 87% are singletons. As concerns this clone: The antigen remains undetermined.

The sequence derives from a person aged 18 to 65 who received the Ad26.COV2.S COVID-19 vaccine or a placebo. The V gene is TRBV30, the J gene TRBJ2-2; the D gene is possibly TRBD1 (5 bases). The sequences come from peripheral blood, collected in a trial of Ad26.COV2.S vaccine versus placebo. The DNA for the CDR3 is TGTGCCTGGAGTGTAGGGGATACCGGGGAGCTGTTTTTT. It translates to CAWSVGDTGELFF.